This paragraph covers one TCR beta chain sequence. The source of the sample is a study of blood T cell repertoires in COVID-19. Overall study context: Acute and convalescent COVID-19 samples came from the United States, Italy and Spain. T cells, B-cell-depleted T cells, or PBMCs provided the cDNA or gDNA that served as material.

The ends lost 5 bases at V and 7 bases at J; junction bases unmatched: 11. The germline CDR1 and CDR2 sequences are SGHVS and FQNEAQ. The CDR3 sequence is 17 residues long. Original processing methods: For nucleated cells, counts were estimated from reference gene primer amplification. The data were produced by immunoSEQ multiplex PCR, yet TCRdb's version contains in-frame clones alone and is incomplete. Clonal size and the V and J genes are those of that table, whereas D and trimming came from the DNA. The table shows tens of thousands of clones, with around four fifths occurring only once. J is TRBJ2-2 and V is TRBV7-8; 12 bases match TRBD2. The receptor was isolated from a human donor in a cohort sampled during active COVID-19. The sample was peripheral blood. The CDR3 DNA reads TGTGCCAGCAGCGAGACTCGACTAGCGGGAGTTATCGGGGAGCTGTTTTTT. Protein product: CASSETRLAGVIGELFF. Supplemented by reference TRBV7-8 and TRBJ2-2, the full variable domain reads GAGVSQSPRYKVAKRGQDVALRCDPISGHVSLFWYQQALGQGPEFLTYFQNEAQLDKSGLPSDRFFAERPEGSVSTLKIQRTQQEDSAVYLCASSETRLAGVIGELFFGEGSRLTVL.